Listed below are T cell receptor beta chains from one sample, sequenced in a study of blood T cell repertoires in COVID-19. Libraries were prepared by immunoSEQ multiplex PCR; TCRdb keeps only in-frame clonotypes and omits some of them. The top ten clones hold 3.6% of a sample with under 350,000 clones, about 86% of them seen once. The sequenced material came from peripheral blood. The source of these receptors is a man aged 18 to 30 with active or convalescent COVID-19. CDR3s include the opening cysteine and the closing phenylalanine or tryptophan. The D gene is left open where the match is weak. Clone sizes are given selectively: once, few, many, or a class where the clone is expanded.

clone_size j_call v_call d_call cdr3_aa cdr3_nt
. TRBJ1-3 TRBV5-4 TRBD1 CASPRQGVTGNTIYF TGTGCCAGTCCTAGACAGGGAGTAACTGGAAACACCATATATTTT
. TRBJ2-5 TRBV18 . CASSLGGGGETQYF TGTGCCAGCTCCCTCGGCGGGGGCGGAGAGACCCAGTACTTC
few TRBJ2-2 TRBV19 . CASSIWQGGPGELFF TGTGCCAGTAGTATTTGGCAGGGTGGCCCCGGGGAGCTGTTTTTT
. TRBJ2-2 TRBV5-1 TRBD2 CASSLDWTSGGKRELFF TGCGCCAGCAGCTTGGACTGGACTAGCGGGGGGAAACGGGAGCTGTTTTTT
. TRBJ1-3 TRBV3-1/TRBV3-2 . CASRGRGIGNTIYF TGTGCCAGCAGGGGCAGGGGAATTGGAAACACCATATATTTT
. TRBJ2-2 TRBV3-1/TRBV3-2 . CASRPTWDIGTGELFF TGTGCCAGCAGACCCACCTGGGACATTGGCACCGGGGAGCTGTTTTTT
. TRBJ2-2 TRBV29-1 . CSVEDQLGATGELFF TGCAGCGTTGAAGATCAACTTGGGGCTACCGGGGAGCTGTTTTTT
. TRBJ1-2 TRBV11-2 . CASSLRGGRGYTF TGTGCCAGCAGCTTACGCGGGGGGAGAGGCTACACCTTC
. TRBJ2-1 TRBV6-1 TRBD1 CASSEGQGVWGEQFF TGTGCCAGCAGTGAGGGACAGGGGGTGTGGGGCGAGCAGTTCTTC
few TRBJ2-3 TRBV2 . CASSEASFSTDTQYF TGTGCCAGCAGTGAAGCTTCCTTTAGCACAGATACGCAGTATTTT
. TRBJ2-1 TRBV28 . CATTGGMYEQFF TGTGCCACCACCGGGGGTATGTATGAGCAGTTCTTC
. TRBJ1-5 TRBV5-4 . CASRPGRQEHQPQHF TGTGCCAGCAGACCCGGGAGGCAGGAGCATCAGCCCCAGCATTTT
. TRBJ2-5 TRBV9 . CASSPSAQETQYF TGTGCCAGCAGCCCTAGCGCGCAAGAGACCCAGTACTTC
. TRBJ2-5 TRBV2 . CASSRNQETQYF TGTGCCAGCAGCAGAAATCAAGAGACCCAGTACTTC
once TRBJ2-1 TRBV6-5 TRBD2 CASGLAGMNEQFF TGTGCCAGCGGACTAGCGGGGATGAATGAGCAGTTCTTC
. TRBJ2-7 TRBV6-6 TRBD1 CASRKDRGPHEQYF TGTGCCAGCAGGAAAGACAGGGGCCCCCACGAGCAGTACTTC